The 25 T cell receptor beta chains reported below all come from one sample, sequenced in a study of CD8 T cells in Susac syndrome. Random hexamers were used to reverse transcribe an amount of roughly 0.45 to 1 ug RNA. TCRdb reanalysed the immunoSEQ multiplex PCR reads using MiXCR and keeps one entry per CDR3 protein. The data contain some 400,000 distinct CDR3 sequences, more than 80% of them singletons. The sample was CD8+ T cells from PBMCs. The receptors here all came from a human donor with multiple sclerosis.

In this sample, this clonotype turned up once. V gene TRBV30 combines with J gene TRBJ1-1; D uncertain. The germline V gene has CDR1 GTSNPN and CDR2 SVGIG (reference sequence). The V end was cut by 6 bases, the J end by 8 bases, with 13 bases between. CDR3 length: 11 amino acids. The CDR3 protein is CACLESTEAFF. DNA of the CDR3: TGTGCCTGCCTAGAGTCTACCGAAGCTTTCTTT.

In DNA, the CDR3 is TGCAGCGTCACTCGGACAGATCCTGGCTACACCTTC. It translates to CSVTRTDPGYTF. The chain couples TRBV29-1 to TRBJ1-2; D is possibly TRBD1 (6 bases). CDR3 size: 12 residues. V shed 6 bases and J shed 7 bases, with 15 bases lying between them. Germline loops: CDR1 SQVTM, CDR2 ANQGSEA.

The chain employs TRBV7-9 and TRBJ2-5, with 7 bases that match TRBD2. J gave up 1 base and V 5 bases, and 10 bases lay outside the gene matches. The germline CDR1 and CDR2 sequences are SEHNR and FQNEAQ (reference sequence). This CDR3 has 16 residues. This chain's CDR3 is CASSPTPVAGQETQYF. The CDR3 nucleotides read TGTGCCAGCAGCCCCACCCCTGTAGCGGGCCAAGAGACCCAGTACTTC.

This clonotype appeared a few times. The chain links TRBV24-1 to TRBJ2-7, with no clear D. This CDR3 spans 16 amino acids. Germline V lookup: CDR1 KGHDR, CDR2 SFDVKD. V lost 1 base and J 2 bases, leaving 14 bases between the germline ends. CDR3 protein: CATSDFETHQAYEQYF. CDR3 in DNA: TGTGCCACCAGTGATTTCGAGACACACCAAGCCTACGAGCAGTACTTC.

The chain couples TRBV4-1 to TRBJ2-1; D gene ambiguous. The CDR3 has 16 amino acids. Germline CDR1 is MGHRA and CDR2 is YSYEKL. Deletions cut 0 bases from V and 6 bases from J, with 15 bases between. The CDR3 protein is CASSQDDRVLVNEQFF. CDR3 nucleotide sequence: TGCGCCAGCAGCCAAGATGATCGGGTACTGGTCAATGAGCAGTTCTTC.

The CDR3 reads CASSYSQRGETQYF. In nucleotides, the CDR3 is TGTGCCAGCAGTTACTCGCAGAGGGGAGAGACCCAGTACTTC. The gene calls are TRBV6-2 or TRBV6-3 and TRBJ2-5, with D perhaps matching TRBD1 or TRBD2 (5 bases each). The CDR3 has 14 amino acids. V was clipped by 0 bases and J by 4 bases, with 9 bases between them. Per the germline V gene, CDR1 is MNHEY and CDR2 is SVGEGT.

V usage is TRBV4-1 and J usage is TRBJ1-1; 7 positions agree with TRBD1. CDR3 length equals 17 residues. Germline CDR1 MGHRA, CDR2 YSYEKL. V trimming: 3 bases; J trimming: 0 bases; junction bases outside the gene matches: 10. The CDR3 DNA is TGCGCCAGCAGCCACAGGGACAGAGATTTTGTGAACACTGAAGCTTTCTTT. Its protein is CASSHRDRDFVNTEAFF.

This clonotype was found once. The chain is built from TRBV5-1 and TRBJ1-1, with unresolved D. There are 15 residues in the CDR3. Germline lookup yields CDR1 SGHRS and CDR2 YFSETQ. Trimming left V 4 bases short and J 0 bases short, with 13 bases between. The CDR3 nucleotides are TGCGCCAGCAGCGTAGTCGGACCGATGAACACTGAAGCTTTCTTT. This encodes CASSVVGPMNTEAFF.

The V gene is TRBV4-1, the J gene TRBJ2-7; 9 bases match TRBD1. V shed 2 bases and J 6 bases; nucleotides not matched to a gene: 14. CDR3 length: 17 residues. From germline, CDR1 is MGHRA and CDR2 YSYEKL. Written as DNA, the CDR3 is TGCGCCAGCAGCCAACCCGAGGGGACAGGGCTAGGTTCCGAGCAGTACTTC. This gives the protein CASSQPEGTGLGSEQYF.

The chain carries TRBV24-1 and TRBJ1-1; no definite D call. Looked up from germline, CDR1 is KGHDR and CDR2 is SFDVKD. There are 18 residues in the CDR3. Trimming removed 4 bases at V and 5 bases at J, with 25 bases between. CDR3 nucleotides: TGTGCCACCAGTGACTCCCCCCTACCCTGGTTTGGGTCTACTGAAGCTTTCTTT. Protein sequence: CATSDSPLPWFGSTEAFF.

The chain joins TRBV6-1 to TRBJ1-6; possible D gene TRBD1, 6 bases. The V end lost 2 bases, the J end lost 0 bases, and 8 bases lay between the germline ends. The CDR3 loop spans 16 amino acids. The V gene's germline CDR1 is MNHNS and CDR2 SASEGT. CDR3 sequence: CASSETGSSYNSPLHF. CDR3 in DNA: TGTGCCAGCAGTGAAACAGGGAGCTCCTATAATTCACCCCTCCACTTT.

J is TRBJ1-2 and V is TRBV6-5; 8 nucleotides align to TRBD1. The CDR3 contains 16 residues. V was clipped by 2 bases and J by 3 bases; unmatched bases: 8. CDR1 and CDR2 (germline): MNHEY, SVGAGI. CDR3 DNA sequence: TGTGCCAGCAGTTACGAACCGACAGGGGCGGACTATGGCTACACCTTC. Protein product: CASSYEPTGADYGYTF.

This sequence joins TRBV29-1 and TRBJ2-2, with D unclear. CDR3 size: 12 residues. Trimming stripped 0 bases from V and 5 bases from J, with 4 bases between. In germline, CDR1 is SQVTM, CDR2 ANQGSEA. In DNA form, the CDR3 reads TGCAGCGTTGAAGATTTGACCGGGGAGCTGTTTTTT. It specifies CSVEDLTGELFF.

Points on this clonotype: At one boundary the junction diverges from the germline segment, which might be a read error. The gene calls are TRBV5-5 and TRBJ1-2; no clear D gene. Germline CDR1 reads SGHKS; CDR2 reads YYEKEE (reference sequence). There are 13 residues in the CDR3. CDR3 nucleotides: TGTGCCAGCAGTTTGGCCGCCTTGTATGGCTACACCTTC. This sequence encodes CASSLAALYGYTF.

A single count supports this clonotype. The chain is built from TRBV27 and TRBJ2-7, with D perhaps matching TRBD2 (5 bases). The germline CDR1 and CDR2 sequences are MNHEY and SMNVEV (reference sequence). The V gene lost 2 bases and the J gene lost 2 bases, with 10 bases spanning the gap. The CDR3 runs 14 residues. CDR3 nucleotide sequence: TGTGCCAGCAGTTTAGGTGGGAGCCCCTACGAGCAGTACTTC. It translates to CASSLGGSPYEQYF.

The chain is built from TRBV10-1 and TRBJ1-1; 10 bases are shared with TRBD1. Germline CDR1 reads WNHNN; CDR2 reads SYGVQD (reference sequence). J gave up 6 bases and V 5 bases, and 3 bases lay outside the gene matches. The CDR3 has 13 residues. CDR3 sequence: CASSRGTGAEAFF. The CDR3 nucleotides are TGCGCCAGCAGTCGAGGGACAGGGGCTGAAGCTTTCTTT.

This sequence joins TRBV25-1 and TRBJ1-4; no firm D call. Germline V gene data show CDR1 as MGHDK and CDR2 as SYGVNS. CDR3 length equals 14 residues. V shed 4 bases and J shed 4 bases, with 10 bases lying between them. CDR3 sequence (DNA): TGTGCCAGCAGTGTTGGTTCGGGTAATGAAAAACTGTTTTTT. The encoded protein is CASSVGSGNEKLFF.

This clonotype was found a few times. V usage is TRBV3-1 and J usage is TRBJ2-7; perhaps TRBD2 as D (6 bases). Trimming shortened V by 3 bases and J by 5 bases, and 17 bases separated the two germline ends. The CDR3 sequence is 15 residues long. The germline V gene has CDR1 LGHDT and CDR2 YNNKEL (reference sequence). CDR3: CASSQTGELFDEQYF. As DNA, the CDR3 is TGTGCCAGCAGCCAGACGGGGGAGCTTTTCGACGAGCAGTACTTC.

V is TRBV7-9 and J is TRBJ2-5; D gene unclear. The length of the CDR3 is 12 residues. Germline V gene lookup returns CDR1 SEHNR and CDR2 FQNEAQ (reference sequence). Trimming removed 5 bases at V and 1 base at J, with 5 bases between. The CDR3 region is CASSASQETQYF. CDR3 DNA: TGTGCCAGCAGCGCGTCCCAAGAGACCCAGTACTTC.

The V gene is TRBV6-1, the J gene TRBJ2-1; TRBD2 matches 12 bases. Germline V gives CDR1 MNHNS, CDR2 SASEGT. The CDR3 runs 16 residues. V shed 4 bases, J shed 3 bases, and the junction held 4 bases outside the gene matches. The CDR3 region has the DNA TGTGCCAGCAGTGCCACTAGCGGGGGGCGCTACAATGAGCAGTTCTTC. Its protein is CASSATSGGRYNEQFF.

The rearrangement uses TRBV27 and TRBJ1-1, with TRBD1 identical over 9 bases. The CDR3 length is 17 residues. V dropped 5 bases and J dropped 1; count of bases not matched to a gene: 11. Per germline, CDR1 MNHEY and CDR2 SMNVEV (reference sequence). The CDR3 loop reads CASSTAWDREGNTEAFF. CDR3 nucleotides: TGTGCCAGCAGTACCGCCTGGGACAGGGAGGGGAACACTGAAGCTTTCTTT.

The CDR3 protein is CSALGPGETQYF. The CDR3 nucleotides read TGCAGCGCCTTAGGCCCCGGGGAGACCCAGTACTTC. The rearrangement joins TRBV20-1 to TRBJ2-5; no clear D gene. There are 12 residues in the CDR3. The germline V gene has CDR1 DFQATT and CDR2 SNEGSKA (reference sequence).

This clonotype was found a few times. The chain links TRBV5-6 to TRBJ1-1, with D tentatively TRBD1 (5 bases). V lost 4 bases and J 0 bases, leaving 13 bases between the germline ends. From germline, CDR1 is SGHDT and CDR2 YYEEEE. The CDR3 has 15 residues. The CDR3 coding sequence is TGTGCCAGCAGCACTCCGGGACGGCTGAACACTGAAGCTTTCTTT. The encoded protein is CASSTPGRLNTEAFF. The full variable domain, completed using reference TRBV5-6 and TRBJ1-1, is DAGVTQSPTHLIKTRGQQVTLRCSPKSGHDTVSWYQQALGQGPQFIFQYYEEEERQRGNFPDRFSGHQFPNYSSELNVNALLLGDSALYLCASSTPGRLNTEAFFGQGTRLTVV.

This rearrangement joins TRBV7-9 to TRBJ2-7; a possible D gene is TRBD1 (6 bases). This CDR3 comprises 14 residues. V shed 10 bases and J shed 0 bases, with 16 bases lying between them. The germline gives CDR1 SEHNR, CDR2 FQNEAQ (reference sequence). The CDR3 loop is CATDTGSDSYEQYF. CDR3 in DNA: TGTGCCACCGATACAGGGTCTGACTCCTACGAGCAGTACTTC.

This chain connects TRBV14 to TRBJ2-1; TRBD1 agrees at 10 bases. The V and J ends lost 7 bases and 4 bases, in that order; junction bases with no gene match: 4. Germline loops: CDR1 SGHDN, CDR2 FVKESK. The CDR3 loop spans 14 amino acids. CDR3 in amino acids: CASTGTGVYNEQFF. CDR3 coding DNA: TGTGCCAGCACGGGGACAGGGGTTTACAATGAGCAGTTCTTC. Supplemented by reference TRBV14 and TRBJ2-1, the full variable domain reads EAGVTQFPSHSVIEKGQTVTLRCDPISGHDNLYWYRRVMGKEIKFLLHFVKESKQDESGMPNNRFLAERTGGTYSTLKVQPAELEDSGVYFCASTGTGVYNEQFFGPGTRLTVL.